This entry describes one T cell receptor beta chain. This clonotype was seen at least ten times. The antigen this receptor binds is unknown. Base qualities are missing; no much larger clone stands one base away. The time point label for this specimen denotes: day 60 (about 2 months) after transplantation. The meaning of the sample's treatment or condition label: allogeneic hematopoietic cell transplantation with graft depleted of TCRalphabeta T cells and CD19 B cells. Transplant recipients were children who received TCRalphabeta/CD19-depleted allogeneic hematopoietic cell grafts. The data originate from a study of T-cell reconstitution after alpha-beta-depleted transplantation in children (dated by TCRdb to 2016 to 2017). Regarding the complete study: Using TCR repertoire profiling, the study quantitatively followed how T-cell immune reconstitution unfolded in children after TCRalphabeta/CD19-depleted allogeneic hematopoietic cell transplantation.

What the research found in general, with its limitations: The apparently early recovery of alphabetaT-cell counts about two months after transplant reportedly depended on only several hundred rapidly expanded clones that came from non-depleted graft cells. Over subsequent months, a decline in hyperexpanded clone frequencies was noted, and after one year, T-cell counts and TCRbeta diversity were mostly ascribed to newly produced T cells. In some patients, the high TCRbeta diversity seen at day 60 was put down to recipient T cells and intrathymic progenitors that had survived conditioning.

The CDR3 sequence holds 16 residues, the cysteine and phenylalanine included. Of the read, only the CDR3 DNA is kept; its 48 bases are in frame from base 1. Trimming at the junction amounts to 2 bases on V and 0 bases on J, and the germline ends lie 11 bases apart. The method was PCR. Data came from an Illumina HiSeq 2500. To normalize quantification of the TCRbeta repertoire, the TCR libraries were built with molecular barcoding that relied on unique molecular identifiers. TCRdb cleaned the public reads at Q25 with fastp, built clones with MiXCR and kept in-frame beta chains. Each CDR3 protein gets just one entry, which takes the most common genes and DNA from the rows behind it. The sample profile shows approximately 44,000 distinct CDR3 sequences; approximately 6% of them were found once. In total, the top ten clones hold roughly 31% of the sample.

Here the chain combines TRBV12-3 or TRBV12-4 and TRBJ1-3; the D gene remains uncertain. Material: PBMCs, mostly from graft donor cells, obtained 60 days after TCRalphabeta/CD19-depleted stem cell transplant. The receptor was derived from a female patient between 2 and 15 years old who had a stem cell transplant for aplastic anemia, so the T cells may come from the graft donor. The CDR3 has the sequence CASSLSLRLSGNTIYF. The sequence in DNA is TGTGCCAGCAGTTTAAGTCTCAGGCTCTCTGGAAACACCATATATTTT.